These 2 T cell receptor beta chains came from one sample sequenced in a study of cytomegalovirus exposure and HLA in healthy donors. The table came from immunoSEQ multiplex PCR; TCRdb's copy has only in-frame clones and leaves some out. The top ten hold around 1% of the sample, which has over 250,000 clones, 80% to 90% seen once. The sample was PBMCs. These receptors were obtained from a woman aged 18-35 years in good health and CMV-seronegative.

The rearrangement uses TRBV27 and TRBJ1-1; 7 bases match TRBD1. Germline lookup yields CDR1 MNHEY and CDR2 SMNVEV (reference sequence). V lost 3 bases, J lost 1 base, and 5 bases stayed unmatched. This CDR3 is built from 15 residues. The CDR3 sequence: CASSFMEGANTEAFF. CDR3 sequence (DNA): TGTGCCAGCAGTTTTATGGAGGGGGCGAACACTGAAGCTTTCTTT.

The rearrangement uses TRBV7-5 and TRBJ2-3; TRBD2, the table's D call, was not compared with the DNA. TRBV7-5 is a documented pseudogene. CDR3 length: 17 amino acids. In DNA, the CDR3 is TGTGTCAGAAGCTTGGTTCTCCTAGCGGGGGGCACAGATACGCAGTATTTT. It specifies CVRSLVLLAGGTDTQYF.